This TCR beta chain was sequenced during a study of OX40 agonist ivuxolimab in advanced cancers. Looking at the study overall: Every 2 weeks, patients received ivuxolimab intravenously, dosed at 0.01 to 10 mg/kg.

Points from the study as a whole: CD4+ and CD8+ T cells in blood underwent clonal expansion by week 6 at 0.1 to 3.0 mg/kg.

A word on this clone: Its antigen is still unknown.

Libraries were prepared by immunoSEQ multiplex PCR; TCRdb keeps only in-frame clonotypes and omits some of them. The sample consists of about 59,000 clones, 85% to 90% of them appearing once. The CDR3 is made up of 16 amino acids. V shed 5 bases and J shed 3 bases, with 17 bases lying between them. Germline V gene data show CDR1 as SEHNR and CDR2 as FQNEAQ (reference sequence). V is TRBV7-9 and J is TRBJ1-5; D might be TRBD1 (5 bases). Sequenced material: CD4+ or CD8+ T cells sorted from blood, taken in a trial of the OX40 agonist ivuxolimab. The TCR sequence derives from an adult with an advanced solid tumor such as melanoma, head and neck, liver or kidney cancer. As DNA, the CDR3 is TGTGCCAGCAGCGATCGGCGGCAGGGCCTCAATCAGCCCCAGCATTTT. It translates to CASSDRRQGLNQPQHF.